The clone carrying this TCR beta chain came up many times. Trimming cost V 4 bases and J 7 bases, with 18 bases left between them. This CDR3 region has 14 residues. The germline V gene has CDR1 SQVTM and CDR2 ANQGSEA. These data originate in a study of early T cells in non-severe SARS-CoV-2 infection. Study-level information: Whole-blood bulk RNA, unsorted, was sequenced, and chains were unpaired.

Unique molecular identifiers tagged individual cDNA molecules. Via MiXCR, TCRdb re-called the 5' RACE reads, giving one row per CDR3 protein. The sample carries some 28,000 distinct CDR3 sequences, about 4.6% recorded once. Sequenced sample: whole blood. The TCR sequence derives from an adult who was a healthcare worker with PCR-confirmed SARS-CoV-2 infection or an uninfected control (not recorded which). The chain couples TRBV29-1 to TRBJ2-3; D gene uncertain. CDR3 amino acids: CSVVPLQPGYTQYF. The CDR3, as DNA: TGCAGCGTTGTTCCCCTACAACCTGGCTATACGCAGTATTTT.